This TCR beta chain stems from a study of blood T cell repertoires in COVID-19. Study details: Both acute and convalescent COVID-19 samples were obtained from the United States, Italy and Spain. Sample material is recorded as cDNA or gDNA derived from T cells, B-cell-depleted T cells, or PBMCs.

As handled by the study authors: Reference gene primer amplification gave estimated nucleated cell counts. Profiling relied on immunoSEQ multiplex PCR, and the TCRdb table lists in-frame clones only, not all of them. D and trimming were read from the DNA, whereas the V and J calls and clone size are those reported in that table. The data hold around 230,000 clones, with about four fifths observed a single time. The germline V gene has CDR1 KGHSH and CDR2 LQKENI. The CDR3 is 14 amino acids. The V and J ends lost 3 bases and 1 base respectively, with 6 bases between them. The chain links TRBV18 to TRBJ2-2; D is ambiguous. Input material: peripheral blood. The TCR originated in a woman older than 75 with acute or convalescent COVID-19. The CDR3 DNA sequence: TGTGCCAGCTCACCCTATAAGAACACCGGGGAGCTGTTTTTT. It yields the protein CASSPYKNTGELFF.